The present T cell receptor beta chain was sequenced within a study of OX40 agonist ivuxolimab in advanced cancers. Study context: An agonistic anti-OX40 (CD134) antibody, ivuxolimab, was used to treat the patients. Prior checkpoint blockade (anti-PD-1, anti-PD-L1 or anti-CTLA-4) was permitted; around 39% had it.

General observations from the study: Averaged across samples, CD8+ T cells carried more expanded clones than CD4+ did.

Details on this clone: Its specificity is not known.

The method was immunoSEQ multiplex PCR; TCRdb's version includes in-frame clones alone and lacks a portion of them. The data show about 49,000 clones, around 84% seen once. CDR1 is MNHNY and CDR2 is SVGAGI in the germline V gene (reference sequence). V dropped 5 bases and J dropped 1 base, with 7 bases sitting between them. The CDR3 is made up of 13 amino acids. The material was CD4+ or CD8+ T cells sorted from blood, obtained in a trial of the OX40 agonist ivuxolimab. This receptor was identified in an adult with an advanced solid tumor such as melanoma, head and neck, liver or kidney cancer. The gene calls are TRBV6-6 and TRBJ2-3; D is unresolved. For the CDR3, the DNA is TGTGCCAGCAGTACCGAGGGCACAGATACGCAGTATTTT. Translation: CASSTEGTDTQYF.